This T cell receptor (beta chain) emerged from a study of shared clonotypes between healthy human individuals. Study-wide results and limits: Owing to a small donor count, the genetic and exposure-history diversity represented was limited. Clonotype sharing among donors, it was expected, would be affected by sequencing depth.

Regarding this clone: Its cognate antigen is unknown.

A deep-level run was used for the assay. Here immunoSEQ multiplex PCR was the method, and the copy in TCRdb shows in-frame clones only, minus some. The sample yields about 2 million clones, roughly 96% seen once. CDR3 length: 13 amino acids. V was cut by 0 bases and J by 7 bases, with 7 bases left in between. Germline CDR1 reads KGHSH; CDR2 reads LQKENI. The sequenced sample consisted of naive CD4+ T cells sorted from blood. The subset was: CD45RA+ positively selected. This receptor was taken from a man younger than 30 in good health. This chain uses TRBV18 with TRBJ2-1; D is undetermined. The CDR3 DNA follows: TGTGCCAGCTCACCACCGTCGGAGAATGAGCAGTTCTTC. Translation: CASSPPSENEQFF.